Listed here are 17 T cell receptor beta chains from one sample, sequenced in a study of neurological immune-mediated disorders. TCRdb reprocessed the 5' RACE reads via MiXCR and lists one record per CDR3 protein. The data contain tens of thousands of distinct CDR3 sequences, around 21% of them singletons. Sequencing used CD4+ T cells from blood. These receptors were obtained from a man aged 50 or older with HTLV-1-associated myelopathy (HAM/TSP).

V usage is TRBV2 and J usage is TRBJ2-3; the match to TRBD2 covers 7 bases. J gave up 2 bases and V 0 bases, and 5 bases lay outside the gene matches. Germline CDR1 reads SNHLY; CDR2 reads FYNNEI. The CDR3 runs to 16 residues. The CDR3 DNA reads TGTGCCAGCAGTGAAGCAAGCGGGACTAACACAGATACGCAGTATTTT. Amino acids: CASSEASGTNTDTQYF.

This chain links TRBV7-9 with TRBJ2-1, with TRBD2 identical over 8 bases. CDR1 is SEHNR, CDR2 FQNEAQ, per germline (reference sequence). V lost 3 bases and J lost 7; bases outside the gene matches: 5. The CDR3 totals 14 residues. The CDR3 nucleotides are TGTGCCAGCAGCTTGCCGGGGGGGTGGAATGAGCAGTTCTTC. As protein: CASSLPGGWNEQFF. Drawing the rest from reference TRBV7-9 and TRBJ2-1, the complete variable domain is DTGVSQNPRHKITKRGQNVTFRCDPISEHNRLYWYRQTLGQGPEFLTYFQNEAQLEKSRLLSDRFSAERPKGSFSTLEIQRTEQGDSAMYLCASSLPGGWNEQFFGPGTRLTVL.

This clonotype was counted many times. The chain is built from TRBV12-3 or TRBV12-4 and TRBJ1-1, with TRBD1 as a possible D gene (5 bases). CDR3 length: 15 amino acids. V lost 5 bases and J 6 bases, leaving 19 bases between the germline ends. The CDR3 loop reads CASSARQINGAEAFF. The CDR3 DNA reads TGTGCCAGCAGTGCCCGACAGATAAACGGCGCTGAAGCTTTCTTT.

Ten or more counts support this clonotype. The chain employs TRBV20-1 and TRBJ1-5, with TRBD1 matching 7 bases. The CDR3 is made up of 15 amino acids. The ends lost 3 bases at V and 1 base at J; junction bases unmatched: 6. Per germline, CDR1 DFQATT and CDR2 SNEGSKA (reference sequence). In DNA form, the CDR3 reads TGCAGTGCTAGTCATCCAGGGGGGAGCAATCAGCCCCAGCATTTT. Protein sequence: CSASHPGGSNQPQHF.

This clonotype has a single count. The chain is built from TRBV6-1 and TRBJ2-2; 7 bases agree with TRBD2. The CDR3 spans 16 residues. Germline-derived CDR1 and CDR2 are MNHNS and SASEGT. V lost 6 bases and J lost 4; bases outside the gene matches: 11. CDR3 bases: TGTGCCAGCAGGGATGGTGGGGGGGTCGGCACCGGGGAGCTGTTTTTT. Protein: CASRDGGGVGTGELFF.

This clonotype was recorded at least ten times. The CDR3 DNA is TGCGCCAGCAGCTTACGTGGGTACGAGCAGTACTTC. This translates into CASSLRGYEQYF. This sequence joins TRBV5-1 and TRBJ2-7; D gene unclear. Per germline, CDR1 SGHRS and CDR2 YFSETQ. The CDR3 contains 12 residues. Between the trimmed V and J ends, which lost 2 bases and 4 bases, there was a span of 7 bases.

This sequence joins TRBV5-1 and TRBJ1-1, with 8 bases identical to TRBD1. Germline V gives CDR1 SGHRS, CDR2 YFSETQ. The CDR3 contains 14 residues. Trimming removed 7 bases from V and 1 base from J; junction bases left unmatched: 6. In DNA form, the CDR3 reads TGCGCCAGCGGAGGACAGGGTGGGAACACTGAAGCTTTCTTT. Translation gives CASGGQGGNTEAFF. The full variable domain, completed using reference TRBV5-1 and TRBJ1-1, is KAGVTQTPRYLIKTRGQQVTLSCSPISGHRSVSWYQQTPGQGLQFLFEYFSETQRNKGNFPGRFSGRQFSNSRSEMNVSTLELGDSALYLCASGGQGGNTEAFFGQGTRLTVV.

This clonotype was seen many times. This sequence joins TRBV28 and TRBJ1-5, with D unresolved. This CDR3 has 16 residues. CDR1 MDHEN and CDR2 SYDVKM come from the germline V gene. V lost 6 bases and J 0 bases, leaving 15 bases between the germline ends. DNA of the CDR3: TGTGCCAGCAGCCGCATCGGTCGGCTTAGCAATCAGCCCCAGCATTTT. Residues: CASSRIGRLSNQPQHF.

This clonotype was observed at least ten times. CDR3 nucleotide sequence: TGTGCCAGCAGTACCCAGCGGGGTAAAGAGACCCAGTACTTC. Translation: CASSTQRGKETQYF. The rearrangement uses TRBV25-1 and TRBJ2-5; 7 bases map to TRBD2. The trim removed 5 bases at V and 3 bases at J, leaving 6 bases unmatched. The CDR3 extends over 14 amino acids. CDR1 is MGHDK, CDR2 SYGVNS, per germline.

In this sample, this clonotype turned up a few times. The chain combines TRBV7-9 with TRBJ1-1; D remains ambiguous. V was pared by 2 bases and J by 6 bases, with 7 bases between. This CDR3 is 12 amino acids long. Germline assignment: CDR1 SEHNR and CDR2 FQNEAQ (reference sequence). The CDR3 coding sequence is TGTGCCAGCAGCTTACGCTCATCTGAAGCTTTCTTT. Its protein product is CASSLRSSEAFF.

This clonotype was counted ten times or more. This chain links TRBV5-8 with TRBJ1-4; D is ambiguous. The length of the CDR3 is 15 residues. Trimming pared 4 bases from V and 5 bases from J, leaving 15 bases between. The germline gives CDR1 SGHTS, CDR2 YDEGEE. CDR3 loop: CASSRRRSPNEKLFF. The CDR3 DNA reads as TGTGCCAGCAGCCGGAGACGGAGCCCAAATGAAAAACTGTTTTTT.

This clonotype was detected ten times or more. The V gene is TRBV27, the J gene TRBJ2-7, with D perhaps TRBD1 or TRBD2 (5 bases each). Germline CDR1 reads MNHEY; CDR2 reads SMNVEV (reference sequence). Trimming stripped 6 bases from V and 7 bases from J, with 19 bases between. This CDR3 contains 14 residues. The CDR3 coding sequence is TGTGCCAGCAGCCTTCGGGACGGAGGCGTGGAGCAGTACTTC. Protein: CASSLRDGGVEQYF.

This clonotype was seen at least ten times. J is TRBJ1-5 and V is TRBV20-1; TRBD1 matches at 7 bases. CDR1 and CDR2 from the germline V gene are DFQATT and SNEGSKA (reference sequence). This CDR3 region has 15 residues. With V trimmed by 5 bases and J by 3 bases, 10 bases remained unmatched. The CDR3 reads CSAEGGGQINQPQHF. The DNA of the CDR3 is TGCAGTGCTGAGGGGGGGGGACAGATCAATCAGCCCCAGCATTTT.

The gene calls are TRBV7-2 and TRBJ2-7; 11 bases are a match to TRBD1. V dropped 7 bases and J dropped 5; count of bases not matched to a gene: 13. The CDR3 totals 16 residues. CDR1 and CDR2 (germline): SGHTA, FQGNSA. This chain's CDR3 is CASNLMRGQGVHEQYF. The CDR3 DNA reads as TGTGCCAGCAATCTGATGAGGGGACAGGGGGTCCACGAGCAGTACTTC.

This clonotype has a count of ten or more. V is TRBV7-2 and J is TRBJ2-7; D is unclear. CDR3 length equals 14 residues. Trimming removed 5 bases from V and 2 bases from J, with 13 bases in between. Germline V gene sequence: CDR1 SGHTA, CDR2 FQGNSA. Written as DNA, the CDR3 is TGTGCCAGCAGCATGCGGACGGTAGCCTACGAGCAGTACTTC. Its translation is CASSMRTVAYEQYF.

This clonotype was seen repeatedly, ten times or more. J is TRBJ2-4 and V is TRBV20-1; 9 nucleotides match TRBD2. This CDR3 is 15 amino acids long. CDR1 and CDR2 (germline): DFQATT, SNEGSKA (reference sequence). V lost 3 bases, J lost 3 bases, and 6 bases stayed unmatched. CDR3 in DNA: TGCAGTGCTAGTTCGTTAGCGGGAGTCAAAAACATTCAGTACTTC. It translates to CSASSLAGVKNIQYF.

CDR3 DNA: TGTGCCAGCAGCCGAAGAGGGGGGACTATCCCCCGAGGGCGGGATACGCAGTATTTT. Protein product: CASSRRGGTIPRGRDTQYF. The chain has TRBV21-1 and TRBJ2-3; TRBD2, the D gene given by the table, was not confirmed from the DNA. TRBV21-1 is designated a pseudogene. The CDR3 extends over 19 amino acids.